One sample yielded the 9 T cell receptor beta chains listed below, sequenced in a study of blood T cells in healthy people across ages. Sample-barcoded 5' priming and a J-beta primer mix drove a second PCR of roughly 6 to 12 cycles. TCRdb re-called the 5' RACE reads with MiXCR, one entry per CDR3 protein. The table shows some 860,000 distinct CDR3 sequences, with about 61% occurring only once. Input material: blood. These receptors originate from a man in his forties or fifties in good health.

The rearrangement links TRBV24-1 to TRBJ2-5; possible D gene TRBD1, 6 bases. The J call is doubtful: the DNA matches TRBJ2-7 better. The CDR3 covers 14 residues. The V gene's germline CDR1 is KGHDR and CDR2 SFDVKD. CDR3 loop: CATSDAPGQDEQYF. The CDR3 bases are TGTGCCACCAGTGACGCTCCGGGACAAGACGAGCAGTACTTC.

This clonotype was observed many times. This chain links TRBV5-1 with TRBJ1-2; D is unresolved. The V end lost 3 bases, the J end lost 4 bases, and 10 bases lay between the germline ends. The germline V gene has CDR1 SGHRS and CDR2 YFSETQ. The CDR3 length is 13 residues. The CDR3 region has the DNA TGCGCCAGCAGCTACGACATCGGCTATGGCTACACCTTC. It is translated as CASSYDIGYGYTF.

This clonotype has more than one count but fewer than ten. Written as DNA, the CDR3 is TGTGCCAGCAGTCCGACACGACAGGGCTCCTACGAGCAGTACTTC. Translation gives CASSPTRQGSYEQYF. The V and J genes are TRBV28 and TRBJ2-7; 7 bases are a match to TRBD1. The CDR3 length is 15 residues. Germline loops: CDR1 MDHEN, CDR2 SYDVKM. Trimming cost V 5 bases and J 0 bases; bases outside gene matches: 7.

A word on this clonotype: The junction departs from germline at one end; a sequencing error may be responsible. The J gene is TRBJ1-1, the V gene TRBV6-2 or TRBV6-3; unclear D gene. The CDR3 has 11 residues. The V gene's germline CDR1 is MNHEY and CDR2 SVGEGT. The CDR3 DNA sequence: TGTGCCGGCAGTAACTATAGGGAAGCTTTCTTT. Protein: CAGSNYREAFF.

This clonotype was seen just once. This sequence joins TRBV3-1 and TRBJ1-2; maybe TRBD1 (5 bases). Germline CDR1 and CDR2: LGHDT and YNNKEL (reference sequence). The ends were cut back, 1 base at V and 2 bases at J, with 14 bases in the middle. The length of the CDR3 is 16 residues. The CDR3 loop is CASSQGEGSLNYGYTF. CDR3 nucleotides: TGTGCCAGCAGCCAAGGCGAGGGGAGTCTCAACTATGGCTACACCTTC.

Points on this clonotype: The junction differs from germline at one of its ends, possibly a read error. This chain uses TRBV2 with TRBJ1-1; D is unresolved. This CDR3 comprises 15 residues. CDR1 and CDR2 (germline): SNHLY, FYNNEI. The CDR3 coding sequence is TGTGCCAGCAGTGAAGTCAGAGGGTTGGGCACTGAAGCTGTCTTT. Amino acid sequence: CASSEVRGLGTEAVF.

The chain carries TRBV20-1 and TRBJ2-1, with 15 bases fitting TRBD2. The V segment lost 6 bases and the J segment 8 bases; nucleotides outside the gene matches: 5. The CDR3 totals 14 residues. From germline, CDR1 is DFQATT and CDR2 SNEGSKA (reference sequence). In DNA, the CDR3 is TGCAGTGCGGGGACTAGCGGGAGGACGGATGAGCAGTTCTTC. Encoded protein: CSAGTSGRTDEQFF.

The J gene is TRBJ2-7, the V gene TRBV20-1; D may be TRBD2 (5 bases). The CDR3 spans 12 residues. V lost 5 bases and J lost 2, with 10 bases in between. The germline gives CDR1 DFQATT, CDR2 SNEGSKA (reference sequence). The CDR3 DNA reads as TGCAGTGCTGAGGGCCCCACCTACGAGCAGTACTTC. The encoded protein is CSAEGPTYEQYF.

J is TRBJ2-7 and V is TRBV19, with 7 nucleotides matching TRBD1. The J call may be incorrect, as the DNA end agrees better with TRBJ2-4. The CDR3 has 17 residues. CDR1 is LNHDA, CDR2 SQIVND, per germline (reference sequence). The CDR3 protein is CASSTTPKPTGLGIQYF. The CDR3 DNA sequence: TGTGCCAGTAGTACCACCCCCAAACCGACAGGGTTGGGCATTCAGTACTTC.